This note documents a single T cell receptor (beta chain) sequence. Using immunoSEQ multiplex PCR, the repertoire was profiled, and TCRdb retains in-frame clones only, with some absent. Of about 170,000 clones in the sample, approximately 84% were seen once. The source of the sample is a study of blood T cell repertoires in COVID-19. Germline V lookup: CDR1 SGHAT, CDR2 FQNNGV. V lost 0 bases, J lost 11 bases, and 12 bases lay in between. The CDR3 is 13 residues long. The chain combines TRBV11-2 with TRBJ2-3, with D possibly matching TRBD2 (6 bases). Sequenced input: peripheral blood. The clonotype originates from a man aged 18 to 29 with active or convalescent COVID-19. CDR3 DNA: TGTGCCAGCAGCTTAGATGAGGGACTCTTGCAGTATTTT. Translated, it gives CASSLDEGLLQYF.